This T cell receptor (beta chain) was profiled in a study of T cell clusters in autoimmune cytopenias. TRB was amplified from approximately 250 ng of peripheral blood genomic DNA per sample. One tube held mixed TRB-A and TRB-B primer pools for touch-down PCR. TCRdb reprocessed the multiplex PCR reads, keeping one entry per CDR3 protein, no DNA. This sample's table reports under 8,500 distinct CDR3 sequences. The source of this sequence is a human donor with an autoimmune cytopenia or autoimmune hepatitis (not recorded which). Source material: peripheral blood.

CDR3 protein: CASSIRTSGRNEQFF. The V gene is TRBV19, the J gene TRBJ2-1; the TRBD2 assignment by TCRdb is unverifiable without DNA. The germline gives CDR1 LNHDA, CDR2 SQIVND (reference sequence). There are 15 residues in the CDR3. Looking up the rest from reference TRBV19 and TRBJ2-1 gives the full variable domain: DGGITQSPKYLFRKEGQNVTLSCEQNLNHDAMYWYRQDPGQGLRLIYYSQIVNDFQKGDIAEGYSVSREKKESFPLTVTSAQKNPTAFYLCASSIRTSGRNEQFFGPGTRLTVL.